Listed below are T cell receptor beta chains from one sample, sequenced in a study of blood T cell repertoires in COVID-19. Profiled with immunoSEQ multiplex PCR; TCRdb holds only in-frame clones, not every one. The data hold some 38,000 clones, with 75% to 90% observed a single time. The sequencing sample was made of peripheral blood. These receptors were collected from a woman in her 70s with acute or convalescent COVID-19. Each CDR3 is given with its conserved first and last residue. Each record gives: V gene, D gene, clone size, J gene, CDR3 protein, CDR3 DNA. A D gene is named only where the DNA matches it firmly. The size of a clone is reported for some rows only, either as once, few or many, or as a class for expanded clones.

v_call: TRBV11-2; d_call: -; clone_size: -; j_call: TRBJ2-3; cdr3_aa: CASSFFETDTQYF; cdr3_nt: TGTGCCAGCAGCTTTTTCGAGACAGATACGCAGTATTTT
v_call: TRBV5-5; d_call: TRBD1; clone_size: -; j_call: TRBJ1-6; cdr3_aa: CASTETGVSNSPLHF; cdr3_nt: TGTGCCAGCACCGAAACAGGGGTTAGTAATTCACCCCTCCACTTT
v_call: TRBV5-1; d_call: -; clone_size: -; j_call: TRBJ1-1; cdr3_aa: CASSFRGLETEAFF; cdr3_nt: TGCGCCAGCAGCTTCAGGGGCCTGGAGACTGAAGCTTTCTTT
v_call: TRBV5-5; d_call: TRBD1; clone_size: -; j_call: TRBJ2-1; cdr3_aa: CASSLGTEYNEQFF; cdr3_nt: TGTGCCAGCAGCCTCGGGACAGAATACAATGAGCAGTTCTTC
v_call: TRBV5-6; d_call: TRBD2; clone_size: few; j_call: TRBJ2-5; cdr3_aa: CASSSKGAGGLETQYF; cdr3_nt: TGTGCCAGCAGCTCCAAAGGAGCGGGGGGGCTTGAGACCCAGTACTTC
v_call: TRBV6-5; d_call: -; clone_size: -; j_call: TRBJ1-2; cdr3_aa: CASSYSRGHGYTF; cdr3_nt: TGTGCCAGCAGTTACTCCAGGGGACACGGCTACACCTTC
v_call: TRBV7-9; d_call: -; clone_size: few; j_call: TRBJ1-4; cdr3_aa: CASSVEGRTNEKLFF; cdr3_nt: TGTGCCAGCAGCGTAGAGGGGAGGACTAATGAAAAACTGTTTTTT
v_call: TRBV12-3/TRBV12-4; d_call: -; clone_size: once; j_call: TRBJ2-7; cdr3_aa: CASSFARDYEQYF; cdr3_nt: TGTGCCAGCAGTTTTGCCAGGGACTACGAGCAGTACTTC
v_call: TRBV5-1; d_call: -; clone_size: once; j_call: TRBJ2-3; cdr3_aa: CASSFIPGLLTDTQYF; cdr3_nt: TGCGCCAGCAGCTTCATCCCGGGACTTCTGACAGATACGCAGTATTTT
v_call: TRBV6-5; d_call: -; clone_size: -; j_call: TRBJ2-2; cdr3_aa: CASRILTGELFF; cdr3_nt: TGTGCCAGCAGGATACTAACCGGGGAGCTGTTTTTT
v_call: TRBV6-5; d_call: -; clone_size: few; j_call: TRBJ1-2; cdr3_aa: CASSRGENYGYTF; cdr3_nt: TGTGCCAGCAGCAGGGGAGAAAACTATGGCTACACCTTC
v_call: TRBV6-1; d_call: -; clone_size: once; j_call: TRBJ2-3; cdr3_aa: CASSDRGDTQYF; cdr3_nt: TGTGCCAGCAGTGACAGGGGCGATACGCAGTATTTT
v_call: TRBV2; d_call: TRBD2; clone_size: many; j_call: TRBJ2-3; cdr3_aa: CATLGTSSDTQYF; cdr3_nt: TGTGCCACCTTAGGGACTAGCTCCGATACGCAGTATTTT
v_call: TRBV5-4; d_call: -; clone_size: -; j_call: TRBJ2-5; cdr3_aa: CASSLRGFQETQYF; cdr3_nt: TGTGCCAGCAGCTTGAGAGGATTCCAAGAGACCCAGTACTTC
v_call: TRBV28; d_call: TRBD1; clone_size: -; j_call: TRBJ2-3; cdr3_aa: CASSPPDRDTDTQYF; cdr3_nt: TGTGCCAGCAGTCCCCCGGACAGGGACACAGATACGCAGTATTTT
v_call: TRBV28; d_call: TRBD1; clone_size: -; j_call: TRBJ1-2; cdr3_aa: CASSLQGARGYTF; cdr3_nt: TGTGCCAGCAGCCTGCAGGGGGCAAGAGGCTACACCTTC
v_call: TRBV18; d_call: -; clone_size: -; j_call: TRBJ1-5; cdr3_aa: CASSPPAFGPRGSNQPQHF; cdr3_nt: TGTGCCAGCTCACCACCCGCTTTCGGGCCCAGGGGCTCCAATCAGCCCCAGCATTTT
v_call: TRBV9; d_call: -; clone_size: -; j_call: TRBJ2-3; cdr3_aa: CASSPRSVTTDTQYF; cdr3_nt: TGTGCCAGCAGCCCCCGTAGTGTCACCACAGATACGCAGTATTTT
v_call: TRBV11-2; d_call: -; clone_size: -; j_call: TRBJ1-1; cdr3_aa: CASSLSGRSDTEAFF; cdr3_nt: TGTGCCAGCAGCTTATCTGGCAGGTCCGACACTGAAGCTTTCTTT
v_call: TRBV25-1; d_call: TRBD2; clone_size: -; j_call: TRBJ2-1; cdr3_aa: CASSARLANHYNEQFF; cdr3_nt: TGTGCCAGCAGTGCCCGACTAGCGAATCACTACAATGAGCAGTTCTTC
v_call: TRBV6-5; d_call: TRBD1; clone_size: few; j_call: TRBJ1-2; cdr3_aa: CASSQGADYGYTF; cdr3_nt: TGTGCCAGCAGCCAGGGGGCTGACTATGGCTACACCTTC
v_call: TRBV3-1/TRBV3-2; d_call: -; clone_size: -; j_call: TRBJ1-4; cdr3_aa: CASSQTGSVEKLFF; cdr3_nt: TGTGCCAGCAGCCAAACAGGGAGCGTAGAAAAACTGTTTTTT
v_call: TRBV7-6; d_call: -; clone_size: -; j_call: TRBJ2-3; cdr3_aa: CASSLAFTDTQYF; cdr3_nt: TGTGCCAGCAGCTTAGCCTTCACAGATACGCAGTATTTT
v_call: TRBV4-1; d_call: -; clone_size: once; j_call: TRBJ1-3; cdr3_aa: CASSTQAVKDTIYF; cdr3_nt: TGCGCCAGCAGCACCCAGGCCGTGAAGGACACCATATATTTT
v_call: TRBV10-1; d_call: -; clone_size: -; j_call: TRBJ2-3; cdr3_aa: CASSAARVTDTQYF; cdr3_nt: TGCGCCAGCAGTGCGGCCCGGGTAACAGATACGCAGTATTTT
v_call: TRBV2; d_call: TRBD1; clone_size: once; j_call: TRBJ1-1; cdr3_aa: CASSEGGGQAFF; cdr3_nt: TGTGCCAGCAGTGAAGGAGGGGGACAGGCTTTCTTT
v_call: TRBV5-5; d_call: -; clone_size: -; j_call: TRBJ1-1; cdr3_aa: CASSLSPYGTEAFF; cdr3_nt: TGTGCCAGCAGCTTGTCGCCCTACGGCACTGAAGCTTTCTTT
v_call: TRBV2; d_call: -; clone_size: once; j_call: TRBJ2-6; cdr3_aa: CASRETGSGANVLTF; cdr3_nt: TGTGCCAGCAGGGAGACAGGCTCTGGGGCCAACGTCCTGACTTTC
v_call: TRBV12-5; d_call: -; clone_size: -; j_call: TRBJ2-1; cdr3_aa: CASGLQTGKYNEQFF; cdr3_nt: TGTGCTAGTGGTTTGCAGACAGGAAAATACAATGAGCAGTTCTTC
v_call: TRBV5-8; d_call: -; clone_size: few; j_call: TRBJ2-5; cdr3_aa: CASSVRDWFGETQYF; cdr3_nt: TGTGCCAGCAGCGTCCGGGACTGGTTTGGAGAGACCCAGTACTTC
v_call: TRBV18; d_call: -; clone_size: -; j_call: TRBJ1-4; cdr3_aa: CASSPPSGEGKLFF; cdr3_nt: TGTGCCAGCTCACCACCGTCAGGGGAGGGAAAACTGTTTTTT
v_call: TRBV18; d_call: TRBD2; clone_size: -; j_call: TRBJ2-4; cdr3_aa: CASSPEREGSAKNIQYF; cdr3_nt: TGTGCCAGCTCACCAGAAAGGGAGGGCTCGGCCAAAAACATTCAGTACTTC
v_call: TRBV11-2; d_call: TRBD2; clone_size: -; j_call: TRBJ2-5; cdr3_aa: CASSLRGLEKETQYF; cdr3_nt: TGTGCCAGCAGCTTAAGGGGACTAGAAAAAGAGACCCAGTACTTC
v_call: TRBV29-1; d_call: -; clone_size: -; j_call: TRBJ2-1; cdr3_aa: CSSLAPNEQFF; cdr3_nt: TGCAGCTCACTAGCTCCCAATGAGCAGTTCTTC
v_call: TRBV23-1; d_call: TRBD1; clone_size: -; j_call: TRBJ2-1; cdr3_aa: CAITTNTSDRGLNEQFF; cdr3_nt: TGCGCCATCACGACGAATACCTCGGACAGGGGGCTCAATGAGCAGTTCTTC
v_call: TRBV18; d_call: TRBD2; clone_size: -; j_call: TRBJ2-7; cdr3_aa: CASSPPSAGGRAGEQYF; cdr3_nt: TGTGCCAGCTCACCACCCAGCGCGGGGGGCCGCGCGGGGGAGCAGTACTTC
v_call: TRBV7-9; d_call: -; clone_size: -; j_call: TRBJ2-7; cdr3_aa: CASSYPGGVYEQYF; cdr3_nt: TGTGCCAGCAGCTACCCAGGCGGGGTTTACGAGCAGTACTTC
v_call: TRBV3-1/TRBV3-2; d_call: TRBD1; clone_size: -; j_call: TRBJ2-3; cdr3_aa: CASSQLPGQGGTDTQYF; cdr3_nt: TGTGCCAGCAGCCAATTACCGGGACAGGGGGGCACAGATACGCAGTATTTT
v_call: TRBV19; d_call: TRBD1; clone_size: -; j_call: TRBJ1-2; cdr3_aa: CASSIPRQGDYGYTF; cdr3_nt: TGTGCCAGTAGTATTCCTAGACAGGGCGACTATGGCTACACCTTC
v_call: TRBV3-1/TRBV3-2; d_call: -; clone_size: few; j_call: TRBJ2-2; cdr3_aa: CASSLRGGNTGELFF; cdr3_nt: TGTGCCAGCAGCCTGAGAGGGGGGAACACCGGGGAGCTGTTTTTT
v_call: TRBV27; d_call: -; clone_size: -; j_call: TRBJ2-5; cdr3_aa: CASSLHSLPGQETQYF; cdr3_nt: TGTGCCAGCAGTTTACACAGCTTACCAGGCCAAGAGACCCAGTACTTC
v_call: TRBV9; d_call: TRBD1; clone_size: -; j_call: TRBJ2-2; cdr3_aa: CASSAPGQGNTGELFF; cdr3_nt: TGTGCCAGCAGCGCCCCGGGACAGGGGAACACCGGGGAGCTGTTTTTT
v_call: TRBV7-8; d_call: -; clone_size: -; j_call: TRBJ2-7; cdr3_aa: CASSLGGGQGFYEQYF; cdr3_nt: TGTGCCAGCAGCTTAGGGGGGGGGCAAGGTTTCTACGAGCAGTACTTC
v_call: TRBV6-5; d_call: -; clone_size: few; j_call: TRBJ1-5; cdr3_aa: CASAPGQGGQPQHF; cdr3_nt: TGTGCCAGCGCCCCAGGCCAGGGCGGTCAGCCCCAGCATTTT
v_call: TRBV11-2; d_call: -; clone_size: few; j_call: TRBJ1-6; cdr3_aa: CASSLALRQVSPLHF; cdr3_nt: TGTGCCAGCAGCTTAGCCTTACGTCAGGTTTCACCCCTCCACTTT
v_call: TRBV6-5; d_call: TRBD2; clone_size: -; j_call: TRBJ2-2; cdr3_aa: CASSSGLAGAGELFF; cdr3_nt: TGTGCCAGCAGTTCCGGACTAGCGGGGGCCGGGGAGCTGTTTTTT
v_call: TRBV3-1/TRBV3-2; d_call: -; clone_size: -; j_call: TRBJ2-3; cdr3_aa: CASSWGRSDTQYF; cdr3_nt: TGTGCCAGCAGCTGGGGCAGATCAGATACGCAGTATTTT
v_call: TRBV19; d_call: -; clone_size: -; j_call: TRBJ1-2; cdr3_aa: CASSYEDYGYTF; cdr3_nt: TGTGCCAGTAGTTACGAGGACTATGGCTACACCTTC
v_call: TRBV29-1; d_call: TRBD2; clone_size: -; j_call: TRBJ2-2; cdr3_aa: CSVKAGGPSGELFF; cdr3_nt: TGCAGCGTTAAAGCGGGAGGGCCCTCCGGGGAGCTGTTTTTT
v_call: TRBV4-2; d_call: -; clone_size: -; j_call: TRBJ1-5; cdr3_aa: CASSPGLLDGGNQPQHF; cdr3_nt: TGTGCCAGCAGCCCGGGACTTTTGGACGGTGGCAATCAGCCCCAGCATTTT
v_call: TRBV27; d_call: TRBD1; clone_size: -; j_call: TRBJ2-5; cdr3_aa: CASRGDAGGLETQYF; cdr3_nt: TGTGCCAGCAGGGGAGACGCAGGGGGCTTAGAGACCCAGTACTTC
v_call: TRBV7-5; d_call: -; clone_size: -; j_call: TRBJ2-2; cdr3_aa: CARSLSLHREKNTGELFF; cdr3_nt: TGTGCCAGAAGCCTATCCCTCCACAGGGAAAAGAACACCGGGGAGCTGTTTTTT